This T cell receptor beta chain was profiled in a study of T cell responses to AZD1222 COVID-19 vaccine. Study-level information: Second-dose schedules of about 4 or about 12 weeks were combined. Overall study findings and caveats: A mostly white British donor set with more females was recruited, and clonal diversity was possibly underestimated. Sampling captured repertoires only after the peak T cell response.

This clone turned up a few times. Antigen specificity is unknown. Germline V CDR1 and CDR2: MRHNA, SNTAGT. The V and J ends lost 4 bases and 6 bases respectively, with 7 bases between them. The CDR3 sequence is 12 residues long. Libraries were prepared by immunoSEQ multiplex PCR; TCRdb keeps only in-frame clonotypes and omits some of them. The table lists about 160,000 clones, roughly 90% of them singletons. The J gene is TRBJ2-1, the V gene TRBV6-4; D not resolved. The sample consisted of peripheral blood, taken on day 0 of AZD1222 vaccination. This receptor was identified in an adult in good health. The CDR3 region has the DNA TGTGCCAGCAGTGCCACCGGCAATGAGCAGTTCTTC. Translation gives CASSATGNEQFF.